The T cell receptor beta chain under discussion was sequenced for a study of cytotoxic CD8 clonotypes in ibrutinib-treated CLL. Study at large: The authors obtained response samples at a median of approximately 11 months of treatment, range 6 to 36.

With V trimmed by 3 bases and J by 1 base, 0 bases remained unmatched. The CDR3 is 14 residues long. CDR1 and CDR2 (germline): MNHEY, SMNVEV (reference sequence). Using immunoSEQ multiplex PCR, the repertoire was profiled, and TCRdb retains in-frame clones only, with some absent. The sample carries hundreds of thousands of clones, about three quarters recorded once. Notes on the study in general: Pretreatment clonality was elevated relative to age-matched healthy donors and paralleled circulating CD8+ T-cell counts.

This clone was observed a handful of times. Its antigen is currently unknown. From cryopreserved PBMCs came about 2.1 micrograms of genomic DNA used for TCR beta libraries. This TCR came from a human donor with chronic lymphocytic leukemia. The V call is TRBV27, the J call TRBJ2-5; TRBD2 aligns across 9 bases. Here the sequenced sample was PBMCs, taken after 24 months of ibrutinib treatment. The CDR3 protein is CASSLTSGQETQYF. CDR3 sequence (DNA): TGTGCCAGCAGTTTGACTAGCGGCCAAGAGACCCAGTACTTC.